Listed below are T cell receptor beta chains from one sample, sequenced in a study of blood T cell repertoires in COVID-19. The table came from immunoSEQ multiplex PCR; TCRdb's copy has only in-frame clones and leaves some out. The data show roughly 170,000 clones, 74% seen once. The sample taken for sequencing was peripheral blood. The origin of the receptors is a woman older than 75 with acute or convalescent COVID-19. The CDR3 runs from the conserved cysteine through the conserved F or W. Each record gives: V gene, clone size, J gene, D gene, CDR3 protein, CDR3 DNA. D genes are given only for firm matches. Size is omitted from some rows. Given values are once, few, many or a class for expanded clones.

>TRBV27|NA|TRBJ2-2|NA
CASSLAGPVGELFF
TGTGCCAGCAGTTTAGCGGGTCCAGTGGGGGAGCTGTTTTTT
>TRBV5-6|NA|TRBJ2-1|TRBD2
CASSLRTSGLYNEQFF
TGTGCCAGCAGCCTCAGGACTAGCGGGCTTTACAATGAGCAGTTCTTC
>TRBV19|NA|TRBJ2-3|TRBD2
CASSIFGLAGGGDTQYF
TGTGCCAGTAGTATCTTCGGCCTAGCGGGAGGGGGAGATACGCAGTATTTT
>TRBV5-1|NA|TRBJ2-3|NA
CASSFGDHGSDTQYF
TGCGCCAGCAGCTTCGGTGATCACGGGTCAGATACGCAGTATTTT
>TRBV27|NA|TRBJ2-2|TRBD2
CASSRSSGKNTGELFF
TGTGCCAGCAGTCGTTCTAGCGGAAAGAACACCGGGGAGCTGTTTTTT
>TRBV19|NA|TRBJ2-5|TRBD1
CASSRTGMNQETQYF
TGTGCCAGTAGTCGGACAGGGATGAACCAAGAGACCCAGTACTTC
>TRBV18|once|TRBJ2-3|TRBD2
CASSPPGLAGGDTQYF
TGTGCCAGCTCACCACCGGGACTAGCGGGGGGAGATACGCAGTATTTT
>TRBV9|NA|TRBJ1-3|TRBD1
CASITGVCSGNTIYF
TGTGCCAGCATCACAGGGGTCTGCTCTGGAAACACCATATATTTT
>TRBV6-1|NA|TRBJ2-2|NA
CASSEFQGSTGELFF
TGTGCCAGCAGTGAGTTCCAGGGGAGTACCGGGGAGCTGTTTTTT
>TRBV10-2|few|TRBJ2-1|TRBD2
CASTSGGSAYNEQFF
TGCGCCAGTACCTCTGGCGGGAGTGCCTACAATGAGCAGTTCTTC
>TRBV19|NA|TRBJ1-1|NA
CASSIRTSIEAFF
TGTGCCAGTAGTATCCGAACAAGTATTGAAGCTTTCTTT
>TRBV4-3|NA|TRBJ2-5|NA
CASSQGGRETQYF
TGCGCCAGCAGCCAAGGGGGCCGGGAGACCCAGTACTTC
>TRBV28|NA|TRBJ2-1|NA
CASRDYLTSSYNEQFF
TGTGCCAGCAGGGACTACCTAACGAGCTCCTACAATGAGCAGTTCTTC
>TRBV27|NA|TRBJ2-1|TRBD1
CASSLIGQGAGNEQFF
TGTGCCAGCAGTCTAATCGGACAGGGGGCAGGCAATGAGCAGTTCTTC
>TRBV14|few|TRBJ2-7|TRBD2
CASSQGGASGRYEQYF
TGTGCCAGCAGCCAAGGGGGAGCTAGCGGGAGGTACGAGCAGTACTTC
>TRBV4-3|NA|TRBJ1-5|NA
CASSQEQGDQPQHF
TGCGCCAGCAGCCAAGAACAGGGTGACCAGCCCCAGCATTTT
>TRBV10-1|few|TRBJ1-1|TRBD1
CASSNEQGRNTEAFF
TGCGCCAGCAGTAACGAACAGGGGCGGAACACTGAAGCTTTCTTT
>TRBV18|NA|TRBJ2-1|TRBD1
CASSLRTGETNEQFF
TGTGCCAGCTCACTTCGGACAGGGGAGACCAATGAGCAGTTCTTC
>TRBV29-1|NA|TRBJ1-1|TRBD1
CSVEGQMNTEAFF
TGCAGCGTTGAGGGACAGATGAACACTGAAGCTTTCTTT
>TRBV5-1|few|TRBJ2-1|TRBD2
CASQTSGSSYNEQFF
TGCGCCAGTCAGACTAGCGGAAGCTCCTACAATGAGCAGTTCTTC
>TRBV4-1|NA|TRBJ2-1|TRBD2
CASSPSPAGVMVYEQFF
TGCGCCAGCAGCCCCTCTCCAGCGGGAGTTATGGTCTATGAGCAGTTCTTC
>TRBV10-3|NA|TRBJ1-3|NA
CAISEGQGYRNTIYF
TGTGCCATCAGTGAGGGGCAGGGGTATAGAAACACCATATATTTT
>TRBV3-1/TRBV3-2|NA|TRBJ2-1|TRBD2
CASSQDSGSHNEQFF
TGTGCCAGCAGCCAAGATAGCGGGAGCCACAATGAGCAGTTCTTC